One sample yielded the 13 T cell receptor beta chains listed below, sequenced in a study of shared clonotypes between healthy human individuals. The repertoire was sequenced with immunoSEQ multiplex PCR; TCRdb's copy has only in-frame clones and lacks some. The data contain around 1.6 million clones, 95% to 99% of them singletons. The material sequenced was naive CD4+ T cells sorted from blood. Subset specified: CD45RA+ positively selected. The origin of the receptors is a man in his thirties or forties in good health.

This chain links TRBV6-5 with TRBJ2-7, with 8 positions matching TRBD1. This CDR3 has 15 amino acids. Germline V gene lookup returns CDR1 MNHEY and CDR2 SVGAGI. Trimming cost V 4 bases and J 5 bases; bases outside gene matches: 10. CDR3 sequence: CASSSPGQVLNEQYF. The CDR3 DNA is TGTGCCAGCAGTTCCCCGGGACAGGTTCTAAACGAGCAGTACTTC.

CDR3 residues: CARGGGSGNEQFF. The DNA of the CDR3 is TGTGCCAGAGGGGGTGGGAGCGGGAATGAGCAGTTCTTC. The V and J genes are TRBV7-2 and TRBJ2-1, with D perhaps given as TRBD1 or TRBD2 (6 bases each). Trimming shortened V by 9 bases and J by 7 bases, and 16 bases separated the two germline ends. This CDR3 comprises 13 residues. Germline values: CDR1 SGHTA, CDR2 FQGNSA.

In DNA form, the CDR3 reads TGTGCCAGCAGCTTAGAGTTGGGAGACACTGAAGCTTTCTTT. Translation: CASSLELGDTEAFF. The J gene is TRBJ1-1, the V gene TRBV7-8; no reliable D call. Germline-derived CDR1 and CDR2 are SGHVS and FQNEAQ. The V end lost 1 base, the J end lost 3 bases, and 9 bases lay between the germline ends. The CDR3 has 14 amino acids. Complete variable domain (other parts from reference TRBV7-8 and TRBJ1-1): GAGVSQSPRYKVAKRGQDVALRCDPISGHVSLFWYQQALGQGPEFLTYFQNEAQLDKSGLPSDRFFAERPEGSVSTLKIQRTQQEDSAVYLCASSLELGDTEAFFGQGTRLTVV.

This sequence joins TRBV7-2 and TRBJ2-7; D unclear. Between the trimmed V and J ends, which lost 3 bases and 2 bases, there was a span of 8 bases. In germline, CDR1 is SGHTA, CDR2 FQGNSA. The CDR3 contains 13 residues. CDR3 residues: CASSLYPPYEQYF. For the CDR3, the DNA is TGTGCCAGCAGCTTGTACCCCCCCTACGAGCAGTACTTC.

The rearrangement joins TRBV21-1 to TRBJ2-7; TRBD1 is the table's D call, not checked against the DNA. TRBV21-1 is recorded as a pseudogene. This CDR3 is 15 amino acids long. Here the CDR3 DNA reads TGTGCCAGCAGCAAAAACCGGGACAGGTTCTACGAGCAGTACTTC. Its protein product is CASSKNRDRFYEQYF.

This clone showed up just once. The chain is built from TRBV7-9 and TRBJ2-6, with unresolved D. Per germline, CDR1 SEHNR and CDR2 FQNEAQ (reference sequence). This CDR3 region has 16 residues. V was shortened by 5 bases and J by 0 bases, with 11 bases between the two germline ends. Written as DNA, the CDR3 is TGTGCCAGCAGCGGGGTGAGTGGCTCTGGGGCCAACGTCCTGACTTTC. Protein: CASSGVSGSGANVLTF.

The chain employs TRBV14 and TRBJ1-4; 7 nucleotides match TRBD1. Germline-derived CDR1 and CDR2 are SGHDN and FVKESK. The CDR3 covers 15 residues. V trimming: 4 bases; J trimming: 5 bases; junction bases outside the gene matches: 7. The CDR3 DNA sequence: TGTGCCAGCAGCCGCTGGGGACAGTCCAATGAAAAACTGTTTTTT. Amino acids: CASSRWGQSNEKLFF.

This clone came up once. The same CDR3 also results from other DNA sequences found in this sample. This rearrangement joins TRBV6-6 to TRBJ2-2; 10 bases are shared with TRBD2. The CDR3 has 15 residues. Germline CDR1 is MNHNY and CDR2 is SVGAGI (reference sequence). With V trimmed by 4 bases and J by 4 bases, 3 bases remained unmatched. CDR3 DNA sequence: TGTGCCAGCAGTTCCCTAGCGGGGGTCACCGGGGAGCTGTTTTTT. Translated, it gives CASSSLAGVTGELFF.

The rearrangement uses TRBV2 and TRBJ2-2, with 14 positions matching TRBD2. This CDR3 is built from 16 residues. Germline-derived CDR1 and CDR2 are SNHLY and FYNNEI. J gave up 4 bases and V 8 bases, and 6 bases lay outside the gene matches. The DNA of the CDR3 is TGTGCCAGCTCGGGACTAGCGGGAGTTATCACCGGGGAGCTGTTTTTT. This encodes CASSGLAGVITGELFF.

The rearrangement joins TRBV4-3 to TRBJ1-4; 10 bases are a match to TRBD1. This CDR3 has 18 amino acids. CDR1 and CDR2 (germline): LGHNA, YSLEER. The junction had 11 bases not matched to a gene; V was cut back by 3 bases and J by 4 bases. As DNA, the CDR3 is TGCGCCAGCAGCCATGGGAGACTTGGGACAGGGGTTAATGAAAAACTGTTTTTT. This encodes CASSHGRLGTGVNEKLFF.

This clone appeared a few times. V gene TRBV11-2 combines with J gene TRBJ1-1; no reliable D call. The germline V gene encodes CDR1 SGHAT and CDR2 FQNNGV. This CDR3 is 13 amino acids long. With 5 bases removed from V and 6 bases from J, the gap between germline ends came to 13 bases. The CDR3 spells CASSPPVPAEAFF. The CDR3 DNA sequence: TGTGCCAGCAGCCCTCCTGTACCCGCTGAAGCTTTCTTT.

This clone appeared a few times. Different DNA sequences within this sample yield the same CDR3. The chain joins TRBV28 to TRBJ1-5; the D is unclear. The CDR3 spans 12 residues. Germline assignment: CDR1 MDHEN and CDR2 SYDVKM. V was trimmed by 4 bases and J by 4 bases, leaving 5 bases between them. The CDR3: CASSSVNQPQHF. CDR3 sequence (DNA): TGTGCCAGCAGTTCGGTGAATCAGCCCCAGCATTTT.

This chain links TRBV7-9 with TRBJ1-5; no firm D call. Germline V gives CDR1 SEHNR, CDR2 FQNEAQ (reference sequence). The V end lost 3 bases, the J end lost 7 bases, and 16 bases lay between the germline ends. This CDR3 comprises 15 residues. The CDR3 DNA sequence: TGTGCCAGCAGCTTCGGTCGGGCCGGGGAGCAGCCCCAGCATTTT. Protein: CASSFGRAGEQPQHF.